The 15 T cell receptor beta chains reported below all come from one sample, sequenced in a study of blood T cell repertoires in COVID-19. Produced via immunoSEQ multiplex PCR; TCRdb's table is partial and in-frame only. The profile covers roughly 260,000 clones, with about 88% appearing a single time and roughly 4% taken by the ten largest. Sequenced input: peripheral blood. Source of these receptors: a man aged 60-69 years who had recovered from COVID-19.

The rearrangement uses TRBV11-2 and TRBJ2-1; 13 nucleotides agree with TRBD2. Germline lookup yields CDR1 SGHAT and CDR2 FQNNGV. The CDR3 runs to 19 residues. Trimming took 5 bases from V and 5 from J; bases not matched to a gene: 15. In DNA, the CDR3 is TGTGCCAGCAGCAGAACCTTGGGACTAGCGGGACCCCCCGACAATGAGCAGTTCTTC. It translates to CASSRTLGLAGPPDNEQFF.

This chain links TRBV7-6 with TRBJ2-1, with D unresolved. CDR1 and CDR2 (germline): SGHVS, FNYEAQ. Trimming took off 1 base at V and 2 bases at J, with 9 bases between the two ends. This CDR3 is 15 amino acids long. The CDR3 nucleotides read TGTGCCAGCAGCTTAGGTGACACCACCTACAATGAGCAGTTCTTC. It translates to CASSLGDTTYNEQFF.

This chain uses TRBV19 with TRBJ2-3, with 8 positions matching TRBD2. This CDR3 is built from 19 residues. Germline V gene data show CDR1 as LNHDA and CDR2 as SQIVND (reference sequence). Trimming at V came to 7 bases and at J to 0 bases, leaving 18 bases not matched to a gene. This CDR3 is CASMSRARGGLVSTDTQYF. CDR3 sequence (DNA): TGTGCCAGTATGAGTAGGGCAAGAGGGGGACTAGTGAGCACAGATACGCAGTATTTT.

The genes are TRBV10-2 and TRBJ1-5; D is possibly TRBD1 (5 bases). CDR3 length: 17 amino acids. Per the germline V gene, CDR1 is WSHSY and CDR2 is SAAADI. With 0 bases removed from V and 5 bases from J, the gap between germline ends came to 17 bases. The CDR3 protein is CASSESITAGFDQPQHF. For the CDR3, the DNA is TGCGCCAGCAGTGAGTCTATAACGGCAGGGTTTGATCAGCCCCAGCATTTT.

The J gene is TRBJ1-3, the V gene TRBV27; D unclear. Germline assignment: CDR1 MNHEY and CDR2 SMNVEV (reference sequence). The CDR3 covers 15 residues. With 4 bases removed from V and 5 bases from J, the gap between germline ends came to 15 bases. CDR3 residues: CASSSQSGARNTIYF. As DNA, the CDR3 is TGTGCCAGCAGTTCGCAAAGCGGAGCCAGAAACACCATATATTTT.

The chain has TRBV12-5 and TRBJ2-5, with TRBD2 matching 7 bases. This CDR3 spans 14 amino acids. CDR1 is LGHNT, CDR2 FRNRAP, per germline. V was clipped by 2 bases and J by 3 bases; unmatched bases: 3. The CDR3 DNA reads as TGTGCTAGTGGTTTGTCGGGGGGTAAAGAGACCCAGTACTTC. Translated: CASGLSGGKETQYF.

V is TRBV10-3 and J is TRBJ1-1; no firm D call. Germline V CDR1 and CDR2: ENHRY, SYGVKD. V shed 6 bases and J shed 1 base, with 9 bases lying between them. The CDR3 consists of 13 residues. The CDR3 region is CAIRVTENTEAFF. The DNA of the CDR3 is TGTGCCATCAGAGTAACAGAGAACACTGAAGCTTTCTTT.

The V gene is TRBV12-3 or TRBV12-4, the J gene TRBJ1-2, with D unclear. The CDR3 contains 13 residues. Trimming pared 4 bases from V and 2 bases from J, leaving 8 bases between. The CDR3 reads CASSYDINYGYTF. CDR3 DNA: TGTGCCAGCAGTTATGACATCAACTATGGCTACACCTTC.

V usage is TRBV4-1 and J usage is TRBJ2-5, with 13 bases that match TRBD2. CDR3 length equals 19 residues. J lost 5 bases, V lost 3 bases, and 15 bases had no gene match. Germline CDR1 is MGHRA and CDR2 is YSYEKL. Written as DNA, the CDR3 is TGCGCCAGCAGCCAGGAATTACTAGCGGGGGGGCGAACTGGTGAGACCCAGTACTTC. Its translation: CASSQELLAGGRTGETQYF.

CDR3 DNA: TGCGCCAGCAGCTTGGAAGGGACGGGGGGTCATGAAGTGACCCAGTACTTC. Translating it yields CASSLEGTGGHEVTQYF. V usage is TRBV5-1 and J usage is TRBJ2-5, with 7 positions matching TRBD2. The V gene's germline CDR1 is SGHRS and CDR2 YFSETQ. The CDR3 sequence is 17 residues long. Trimming at V came to 0 bases and at J to 7 bases, leaving 15 bases not matched to a gene.

The chain has TRBV18 and TRBJ1-1; 11 bases are a match to TRBD1. V trimming: 5 bases; J trimming: 5 bases; junction bases outside the gene matches: 7. Germline loops: CDR1 KGHSH, CDR2 LQKENI. The CDR3 totals 15 residues. The CDR3 protein is CASSDPDRGQTEAFF. The DNA for the CDR3 is TGTGCCAGCTCAGACCCGGACAGGGGGCAAACTGAAGCTTTCTTT. The full variable domain, with the rest looked up from reference TRBV18 and TRBJ1-1, is NAGVMQNPRHLVRRRGQEARLRCSPMKGHSHVYWYRQLPEEGLKFMVYLQKENIIDESGMPKERFSAEFPKEGPSILRIQQVVRGDSAAYFCASSDPDRGQTEAFFGQGTRLTVV.

This sequence joins TRBV5-4 and TRBJ2-5, with 8 bases matching TRBD2. Germline lookup yields CDR1 SGHNT and CDR2 YYREEE (reference sequence). The CDR3 runs 15 residues. Trimming at V came to 0 bases and at J to 4 bases, leaving 5 bases not matched to a gene. The CDR3 nucleotides are TGTGCCAGCAGCTTGGTAAGCGGGGGAGGAGAGACCCAGTACTTC. It is translated as CASSLVSGGGETQYF.

Only one count was recorded for this clone. The rearrangement links TRBV3-1 (or the pseudogene TRBV3-2) to TRBJ1-1; D not resolved. Trimming pared 7 bases from V and 7 bases from J, leaving 10 bases between. The germline gives CDR1 LGHDT, CDR2 YNNKEL (reference sequence). The CDR3 contains 11 residues. For the CDR3, the DNA is TGTGCCAGCAACCGGGGAGGTGAAGCTTTCTTT. It specifies CASNRGGEAFF.

The J gene is TRBJ2-3, the V gene TRBV14, with 7 bases lining up with TRBD1. Per germline, CDR1 SGHDN and CDR2 FVKESK. Trimming removed 4 bases from V and 9 bases from J; junction bases left unmatched: 10. The CDR3 loop spans 14 amino acids. Here the CDR3 DNA reads TGTGCCAGCAGCCTCCCGGGACAGAGGAGGACGCAGTATTTT. Protein product: CASSLPGQRRTQYF.

The chain has TRBV2 and TRBJ1-1; weak D call: TRBD1 (6 bases). The CDR3 is 16 residues long. Germline CDR1 reads SNHLY; CDR2 reads FYNNEI. Trimming pared 5 bases from V and 3 bases from J, leaving 19 bases between. The CDR3 is CASSPGPWAGDTEAFF. CDR3 nucleotides: TGTGCCAGCAGTCCGGGCCCTTGGGCAGGGGACACTGAAGCTTTCTTT.